The TCR beta chain under discussion was sequenced for a study of blood T cells in healthy people across ages. V was shortened by 3 bases and J by 6 bases, with 11 bases between the two germline ends. Germline-derived CDR1 and CDR2 are MDHEN and SYDVKM. The CDR3 extends over 14 amino acids. This clonotype occurred a few times. The use of a sample-barcoded 5' primer and a J-beta primer mix characterized a second PCR of 7 to 11 cycles. Each CDR3 protein gets one entry after TCRdb re-called the 5' RACE reads with MiXCR. The data show around 1,000,000 distinct CDR3 sequences, about 25% seen once. These data also formed part of another study, on T cells of mothers and their children.

The specimen sequenced was blood. The chain links TRBV28 to TRBJ1-4; weak D call: TRBD1 (5 bases). The clonotype originates from a girl aged 2-10 years in good health. This CDR3 is CASSLEGPYEKLFF. Here the CDR3 DNA reads TGTGCCAGCAGTTTGGAGGGGCCATATGAAAAACTGTTTTTT.